What follows are 14 T cell receptor beta chains derived from one specimen sequenced in a study of cytomegalovirus exposure and HLA in healthy donors (TCRdb year 2017). Library generation was performed with the immunoSEQ multiplex PCR assay. Drawn from immuneACCESS, this table holds only the in-frame rearrangements with V and J called that TCRdb kept. Clones are partly lost; checked studies trace under half to an unresolved V gene and leave the rest unexplained. The sample table lists about 220,000 clones, roughly 88% of them with a count of one. The ten largest account for 11% to 15% of the sample. The sequenced sample was PBMCs. These receptors all come from a woman aged 25 to 45 in good health and CMV-seropositive.

The CDR3 protein is CAWSVTTDYRPYGYTF. The CDR3 bases are TGTGCCTGGAGTGTGACGACAGACTATCGACCCTATGGCTACACCTTC. The rearrangement links TRBV30 to TRBJ1-2; tentative D call: TRBD1 (5 bases). V shed 0 bases and J shed 4 bases, with 18 bases lying between them. This CDR3 spans 16 amino acids. The germline CDR1 and CDR2 sequences are GTSNPN and SVGIG (reference sequence).

This chain connects TRBV7-2 to TRBJ2-7, with 8 positions matching TRBD2. V trimming: 3 bases; J trimming: 2 bases; junction bases outside the gene matches: 3. The CDR3 covers 14 residues. Looked up from germline, CDR1 is SGHTA and CDR2 is FQGNSA. CDR3 sequence: CASSFPGLAYEQYF. CDR3 nucleotide sequence: TGTGCCAGCAGCTTTCCGGGACTAGCCTACGAGCAGTACTTC.

Points on this clone: Other DNA sequences from this sample encode an identical CDR3 as well. The chain recombines TRBV30 with TRBJ1-5; D is uncertain. V lost 0 bases, J lost 4 bases, and 4 bases lay in between. CDR3 size: 12 residues. The germline V gene has CDR1 GTSNPN and CDR2 SVGIG (reference sequence). The CDR3 reads CAWSVGNQPQHF. The CDR3 DNA is TGTGCCTGGAGTGTCGGAAATCAGCCCCAGCATTTT.

The gene calls are TRBV15 and TRBJ1-4, with no clear D. Germline loops: CDR1 LNHNV, CDR2 YYDKDF (reference sequence). V was clipped by 0 bases and J by 0 bases, with 5 bases between them. This CDR3 contains 15 residues. The CDR3 DNA reads as TGTGCCACCAGCAGAGACGGTGCAACTAATGAAAAACTGTTTTTT. This translates into CATSRDGATNEKLFF.

The J gene is TRBJ2-1, the V gene TRBV21-1. TRBV21-1 is a pseudogene locus. The CDR3 has 17 amino acids. The CDR3 reads CASSARRASLFYNEQFF. The DNA of the CDR3 is TGTGCCAGCAGCGCTCGTCGGGCCTCACTATTTTACAATGAGCAGTTCTTC.

This clone showed up just a few times. The rearrangement uses TRBV7-9 and TRBJ2-7; 10 positions agree with TRBD2. V lost 2 bases, J lost 1 base, and 8 bases stayed unmatched. The CDR3 is 17 amino acids. Germline V gene sequence: CDR1 SEHNR, CDR2 FQNEAQ (reference sequence). CDR3 bases: TGTGCCAGCAGCTTACAACTAGCGGGGTCCTCTTCCTACGAGCAGTACTTC. Protein: CASSLQLAGSSSYEQYF.

The chain has TRBV28 and TRBJ1-1, with a tentative D call TRBD1 (6 bases). Trimming shortened V by 5 bases and J by 0 bases, and 16 bases separated the two germline ends. There are 16 residues in the CDR3. Germline CDR1 MDHEN, CDR2 SYDVKM. The CDR3 DNA reads as TGTGCCAGCAGTGCTCGGATGGGGACAATGAACACTGAAGCTTTCTTT. Translation gives CASSARMGTMNTEAFF.

This clone was detected only once. The genes are TRBV6-5 and TRBJ2-7; D remains ambiguous. V lost 10 bases and J 3 bases, leaving 16 bases between the germline ends. The CDR3 consists of 13 residues. The germline V gene encodes CDR1 MNHEY and CDR2 SVGAGI. The CDR3 is CATSWQSSYEQYF. The CDR3 coding sequence is TGTGCCACCTCGTGGCAGTCTAGCTACGAGCAGTACTTC.

CDR3 nucleotides: TGTGCCAGCAGTTTATCCTTAGGGACAGAAGCTTTCTTT. Translating it yields CASSLSLGTEAFF. The chain joins TRBV27 to TRBJ1-1, with D tentatively TRBD1 (6 bases). Trimming stripped 0 bases from V and 8 bases from J, with 10 bases between. Germline V gene data show CDR1 as MNHEY and CDR2 as SMNVEV (reference sequence). CDR3 size: 13 residues.

The chain employs TRBV15 and TRBJ2-7; a weak D match, TRBD1 (6 bases). With 1 base removed from V and 3 bases from J, the gap between germline ends came to 10 bases. The CDR3 extends over 14 amino acids. Germline CDR1 reads LNHNV; CDR2 reads YYDKDF (reference sequence). CDR3 sequence reads: CATSRGMDSYEQYF. The CDR3 nucleotides read TGTGCCACCAGCAGAGGTATGGACAGCTACGAGCAGTACTTC.

This sequence joins TRBV7-2 and TRBJ1-1, with D tentatively TRBD1 (6 bases). V lost 5 bases and J 5 bases, leaving 15 bases between the germline ends. Germline CDR1 SGHTA, CDR2 FQGNSA. CDR3 length equals 14 residues. The CDR3: CASSIQGAGTEAFF. Here the CDR3 DNA reads TGTGCCAGCAGCATACAGGGTGCCGGGACTGAAGCTTTCTTT.

This sequence joins TRBV5-8 and TRBJ1-5; tentatively, D is TRBD1 (6 bases). The germline V and J ends were trimmed by 3 bases and 5 bases, with 12 bases remaining between them. Germline V gene data show CDR1 as SGHTS and CDR2 as YDEGEE. This CDR3 spans 14 amino acids. CDR3 amino acids: CASSYGQNDQPQHF. CDR3 nucleotide sequence: TGTGCCAGCAGCTACGGACAGAACGATCAGCCCCAGCATTTT.

This clone appeared a few times. The chain joins TRBV6-5 to TRBJ1-3; D ambiguous. The ends were cut back, 9 bases at V and 7 bases at J, with 10 bases in the middle. The CDR3 is made up of 11 amino acids. Germline V lookup: CDR1 MNHEY, CDR2 SVGAGI. The CDR3 reads CASEEQNTIYF. CDR3 DNA: TGTGCCAGTGAGGAGCAGAACACCATATATTTT.

The gene calls are TRBV5-1 and TRBJ2-1; TRBD2 might be the D (6 bases). Per germline, CDR1 SGHRS and CDR2 YFSETQ. V gave up 4 bases and J gave up 9 bases, with 17 bases separating them. This CDR3 has 14 residues. The CDR3 reads CASSKVAELGEQFF. The CDR3 nucleotides are TGCGCCAGCAGCAAGGTAGCGGAGCTCGGTGAGCAGTTCTTC.